This TCR beta chain emerged from a study of regulatory T cells in long-lasting Graves disease (dated by TCRdb to the early 2020s). For the study in its entirety: Patients with newly diagnosed Graves' disease had been on antithyroid drugs for under 3 months. Persistent Graves' disease patients were compared with newly diagnosed Graves' disease patients by peripheral blood TCR sequencing and RNA sequencing. The study took place in China and was registered as a clinical trial. A total of roughly 35 samples underwent TCR sequencing: some 13 from persistent and approximately 20 from newly diagnosed Graves' disease patients.

Beyond this particular receptor, the publication reports: More public clonotypes were shared among persistent patients (fewer than 3,000) than among newly diagnosed patients (966). The study examined only peripheral blood because the primary lesion, thyroid tissue, could not be accessed. Sequencing and analysis were limited to the TCR beta chain. The authors acknowledged the small sample size as a limitation that may reduce accuracy. Preferential use of TRBV28, TRBJ1-2 and TRBJ2-5 was observed in persistent disease, whereas TRBV20-1 and TRBJ2-1 were favored in newly diagnosed disease. Compared with newly diagnosed patients, patients with persistent Graves' disease had lower TCR Shannon entropy and fewer highly expanded clones, which suggests clonal expansion.

This clonotype was observed many times. Its specific antigen is unknown. Base qualities are not at hand, and no much larger clone is one base apart. Read against the paper, the sample's time point label means: newly diagnosed GD, antithyroid drugs for less than 3 months. For both TCR sequencing and RNA sequencing, RNA was extracted from PBMCs in TRIzol. The diagnosis of Graves' disease followed American Thyroid Association guidelines. Recruitment of patients was carried out at an endocrinology department in Xi'an, China. From each patient, around 9.3 milliliters of peripheral blood was collected into an EDTA anticoagulant tube. Ficoll Paque Plus density gradient separation was used to isolate PBMCs, and no further T cell sorting was done. An Agilent 2100 Bioanalyzer and agarose gel were used to assess RNA quality, and a NanoDrop 2000 was used to measure RNA concentration. Receptor amplification or capture employed multiplex PCR. Instrument used: Illumina HiSeq 4000. To build TCR beta libraries, CDR3 regions were amplified by Arm-PCR using iRepertoire HTBI primers. Before sequencing, the PCR products underwent gel purification. Per the source publication's procedure: Gene usage analysis of CDR3 amino acid clonotypes used the 60 to 80 TRBV and 11 to 15 TRBJ segments found across samples. COPE and FqMerger were used to merge the filtered high-quality paired reads into contigs. Contigs were aligned with BLAST to IMGT TRBV, TRBD and TRBJ reference genes, and CDR3 was defined per IMGT. Highly expanded clones were defined as clonotypes with a frequency above 0.1%. Repertoire diversity was measured by Shannon entropy, and V-J evenness by the Gini coefficient. Public clonotypes were defined as clonotypes shared by more than one individual. Clones were called with MiXCR by TCRdb after fastp trimmed the public reads at Q25, and only in-frame beta chains were retained. Entries are consolidated by CDR3 protein sequence, retaining the most common genes and DNA. The V and J calls come from TCRdb's annotation, not from the publication. The sample table lists 250,000 to 400,000 distinct CDR3 sequences, 18% of them with a count of one. The top ten clones comprise about 36% of the sample.

CDR1 and CDR2, looked up from the germline V gene (reference sequence), are DFQATT and SNEGSKA. A distance of 7 bases separates the germline ends of V and J, which lose 5 bases and 0 bases respectively. The cysteine opens and the phenylalanine closes a CDR3 of 13 amino acids. The entry retains the CDR3 DNA only, 39 bases that are in frame from base 1. The specimen was peripheral blood mononuclear cells (PBMCs), collected at new diagnosis, from a patient treated with antithyroid drugs. The sequence joins TRBV20-1 to TRBJ1-4, with no confidently assigned D gene. This TCR derives from a female donor with Graves disease. The DNA sequence reads TGCAGTGCTCACATTGCAACTAATGAAAAACTGTTTTTT. Translated, this is CSAHIATNEKLFF.